A single sample gave rise to the 3 T cell receptor beta chains below, sequenced in a study of blood T cell repertoires in COVID-19. Repertoires were generated with immunoSEQ multiplex PCR, while TCRdb's copy carries only in-frame clones and drops some. The sample holds approximately 300,000 clones; around 86% are singletons and the top ten take about 5%. Sequenced sample: PBMCs or T cells enriched from blood (not recorded which). Source of these receptors: a man aged 60-69 years who had recovered from COVID-19.

The chain joins TRBV28 to TRBJ2-7, with 8 bases aligning to TRBD2. Looked up from germline, CDR1 is MDHEN and CDR2 is SYDVKM. The CDR3 sequence is 13 residues long. J was trimmed by 3 bases and V by 5 bases; bases with no gene match: 3. The CDR3 DNA reads TGTGCCAGCAGTGAAGCGGGAGACTACGAGCAGTACTTC. Its translation is CASSEAGDYEQYF.

The chain joins TRBV7-2 to TRBJ2-2; a possible D gene is TRBD2 (6 bases). The germline gives CDR1 SGHTA, CDR2 FQGNSA. This CDR3 has 16 residues. V dropped 5 bases and J dropped 1 base, with 14 bases sitting between them. The CDR3 sequence: CASSQAGTLNTGELFF. DNA for the CDR3: TGTGCCAGCAGCCAGGCCGGGACTCTGAACACCGGGGAGCTGTTTTTT.

V is TRBV12-3 or TRBV12-4 and J is TRBJ1-5, with D unclear. Trimming left V 3 bases short and J 3 bases short, with 6 bases between. There are 13 residues in the CDR3. Here the CDR3 DNA reads TGTGCCAGCAGTTTGATACTCAATCAGCCCCAGCATTTT. Its protein is CASSLILNQPQHF.